This T cell receptor beta chain was sequenced during a study of blood T cell repertoires in COVID-19. About the study: Some COVID-19 samples were acute and others convalescent; all came from the United States, Italy and Spain. T cells, B-cell-depleted T cells, or PBMCs supplied cDNA or gDNA.

Per the original methods: Reference gene primer amplification gave nucleated cell count estimates. Profiled with immunoSEQ multiplex PCR; TCRdb holds only in-frame clones, not every one. The DNA gave D and trimming, while V, J and clone size come from that table. This table has 70,000 to 100,000 clones, approximately 90% appearing once. The CDR3 consists of 17 residues. Germline loops: CDR1 LGHNA, CDR2 YNFKEQ. V was clipped by 2 bases and J by 6 bases; unmatched bases: 11. The chain links TRBV4-2 to TRBJ2-2; 8 nucleotides align to TRBD2. The receptor was derived from a woman aged 80 or over with active COVID-19. Sequenced input: peripheral blood. The CDR3 sequence is CASSQTLQLADAGELFF. CDR3 coding DNA: TGTGCCAGCAGCCAAACCCTCCAACTAGCGGACGCCGGGGAGCTGTTTTTT.